The 30 T cell receptor beta chains reported below all come from one sample, sequenced in a study of CD8+ T cells in alopecia areata. Treatment meaning: oral pan-JAK inhibitor, 5-10 mg twice daily. Sequencing used cDNA as its template, made by extracting RNA and reverse transcribing it. The table came from immunoSEQ multiplex PCR; TCRdb's copy has only in-frame clones and leaves some out. Among some 110,000 clones, approximately 59% were seen once, and the ten largest hold about 31%. The sample consisted of CD8+ T cells sorted from blood, taken at week 4, from a patient treated with tofacitinib. These receptors all stem from a human donor with alopecia areata.

The rearrangement links TRBV11-2 to TRBJ2-5; D unclear. The CDR3 extends over 10 amino acids. CDR1 and CDR2 (germline): SGHAT, FQNNGV. V was clipped by 6 bases and J by 5 bases, with 4 bases between them. In DNA, the CDR3 is TGTGCCAGCAGGGGGGAGACCCAGTACTTC. This encodes CASRGETQYF.

The chain is built from TRBV5-6 and TRBJ2-1; D is perhaps TRBD1 (5 bases). The V gene lost 0 bases and the J gene lost 14 bases, with 15 bases spanning the gap. The CDR3 runs to 13 residues. Looked up from germline, CDR1 is SGHDT and CDR2 is YYEEEE. Here the CDR3 DNA reads TGTGCCAGCAGCTTGGTTGTTACAGTACAGGAGTTCTTC. Translating gives CASSLVVTVQEFF.

V usage is TRBV30 and J usage is TRBJ2-7; perhaps TRBD2 as D (5 bases). CDR1 GTSNPN and CDR2 SVGIG come from the germline V gene (reference sequence). The CDR3 covers 13 residues. The V gene lost 4 bases and the J gene lost 1 base, with 11 bases spanning the gap. CDR3 residues: CAWTRGRSYEQYF. DNA for the CDR3: TGTGCCTGGACTAGAGGGAGATCCTACGAGCAGTACTTC.

This CDR3 reads CASSKRTDANYGYTF. CDR3 coding DNA: TGTGCCAGCAGCAAGAGGACGGACGCTAACTATGGCTACACCTTC. V usage is TRBV21-1 and J usage is TRBJ1-2. TRBV21-1 is recorded as a pseudogene. The CDR3 is 15 amino acids.

The rearrangement joins TRBV6-1 to TRBJ2-5, with D perhaps given as TRBD1 or TRBD2 (5 bases each). V was trimmed by 2 bases and J by 4 bases, leaving 26 bases between them. This CDR3 has 19 amino acids. The germline gives CDR1 MNHNS, CDR2 SASEGT. CDR3 in amino acids: CASSEISDSSWGMGETQYF. In DNA form, the CDR3 reads TGTGCCAGCAGTGAAATCTCGGACTCCAGCTGGGGGATGGGAGAGACCCAGTACTTC.

The chain couples TRBV4-3 to TRBJ2-3, with 8 bases that match TRBD2. Per the germline V gene, CDR1 is LGHNA and CDR2 is YSLEER. J lost 3 bases, V lost 0 bases, and 8 bases had no gene match. The CDR3 consists of 17 residues. This chain's CDR3 is CASSQDRAGGETDTQYF. CDR3 sequence (DNA): TGCGCCAGCAGCCAAGATAGGGCGGGGGGAGAGACAGATACGCAGTATTTT.

The chain links TRBV18 to TRBJ2-1; 10 positions match TRBD2. The length of the CDR3 is 15 residues. The V gene's germline CDR1 is KGHSH and CDR2 LQKENI. V was pared by 2 bases and J by 5 bases, with 3 bases of the junction left unmatched. CDR3 residues: CASSPGLAGDNEQFF. The CDR3, as DNA: TGTGCCAGCTCACCAGGCCTAGCGGGGGACAATGAGCAGTTCTTC.

This clone was counted a few times. The rearrangement links TRBV15 to TRBJ2-7; 8 nucleotides agree with TRBD2. This CDR3 spans 16 amino acids. From germline, CDR1 is LNHNV and CDR2 YYDKDF (reference sequence). The V and J ends lost 5 bases and 5 bases, in that order; junction bases with no gene match: 14. The chain's CDR3 is CATSVGRGGGKNEQYF. CDR3 DNA sequence: TGTGCCACCAGCGTAGGACGGGGGGGCGGTAAAAACGAGCAGTACTTC. The whole variable domain, remainder taken from reference TRBV15 and TRBJ2-7, is DAMVIQNPRYQVTQFGKPVTLSCSQTLNHNVMYWYQQKSSQAPKLLFHYYDKDFNNEADTPDNFQSRRPNTSFCFLDIRSPGLGDTAMYLCATSVGRGGGKNEQYFGPGTRLTVT.

The chain carries TRBV7-6 and TRBJ2-7, with 7 bases lining up with TRBD2. The CDR3 extends over 16 amino acids. V lost 2 bases, J lost 2 bases, and 9 bases stayed unmatched. Germline V gene sequence: CDR1 SGHVS, CDR2 FNYEAQ. CDR3 nucleotides: TGTGCCAGCAGCTTACATAAGGGAGGGCTGGCCTACGAGCAGTACTTC. Translated: CASSLHKGGLAYEQYF.

This chain links TRBV25-1 with TRBJ2-7; maybe TRBD1 (5 bases). The CDR3 totals 12 residues. The V gene's germline CDR1 is MGHDK and CDR2 SYGVNS. Trimming took off 9 bases at V and 4 bases at J, with 13 bases between the two ends. CDR3 protein: CASNKGDYEQYF. The CDR3 DNA is TGTGCCAGTAACAAAGGGGATTACGAGCAGTACTTC.

The chain uses TRBV29-1 and TRBJ2-7; D is ambiguous. Trimming shortened V by 4 bases and J by 0 bases, and 10 bases separated the two germline ends. This CDR3 region has 13 residues. CDR1 is SQVTM, CDR2 ANQGSEA, per germline. The CDR3 DNA reads TGCAGCGTTGGTGATCAGAGCTCCTACGAGCAGTACTTC. Protein product: CSVGDQSSYEQYF.

The J gene is TRBJ1-1, the V gene TRBV7-9; D is unclear. This CDR3 has 13 amino acids. V shed 1 base and J shed 1 base, with 4 bases lying between them. The germline V gene encodes CDR1 SEHNR and CDR2 FQNEAQ (reference sequence). In DNA, the CDR3 is TGTGCCAGCAGCTTAGTCGAGAACACTGAAGCTTTCTTT. Translated, it gives CASSLVENTEAFF.

This clone appeared a few times. The genes are TRBV30 and TRBJ2-1, with 9 bases fitting TRBD2. After removal of 3 bases from V and 9 bases from J, the junction contained 6 bases not matched to a gene. There are 13 residues in the CDR3. Germline V gene lookup returns CDR1 GTSNPN and CDR2 SVGIG (reference sequence). DNA of the CDR3: TGTGCCTGGAGCGCTAGCGGGGTTGGTGAGCAGTTCTTC. This codes for CAWSASGVGEQFF.

The gene calls are TRBV14 and TRBJ2-1; 7 positions match TRBD2. Germline V gene data show CDR1 as SGHDN and CDR2 as FVKESK. Trimming cost V 3 bases and J 4 bases; bases outside gene matches: 9. The CDR3 contains 16 residues. The CDR3 spells CASSHNHPSGYNEQFF. In DNA, the CDR3 is TGTGCCAGCAGCCACAACCACCCTAGCGGTTACAATGAGCAGTTCTTC.

This chain joins TRBV6-1 and TRBJ1-1; TRBD1 aligns across 7 bases. Germline V gives CDR1 MNHNS, CDR2 SASEGT. This CDR3 comprises 14 residues. The V gene end was trimmed by 8 bases and the J gene end by 4 bases; junction bases not matched to a gene: 10. The CDR3 nucleotides are TGTGCCAGCGGGGCTCCCAGGGGGACCACTGAAGCTTTCTTT. It is translated as CASGAPRGTTEAFF.

This clone came up once. The chain uses TRBV29-1 and TRBJ1-1; TRBD1 matches at 7 bases. The trim removed 6 bases at V and 10 bases at J, leaving 17 bases unmatched. The CDR3 has 14 residues. Germline lookup yields CDR1 SQVTM and CDR2 ANQGSEA. As DNA, the CDR3 is TGCAGCGTCCGGGGGGGAGTAGACAGGGTAGGAGCTTTCTTT. This gives the protein CSVRGGVDRVGAFF.

The CDR3 DNA is TGTGCCAGCAGCTTGGGGAACGAGCAGTACTTC. Translating gives CASSLGNEQYF. The V and J genes are TRBV5-6 and TRBJ2-7; no clear D. The V gene's germline CDR1 is SGHDT and CDR2 YYEEEE. CDR3 length equals 11 residues. V was clipped by 0 bases and J by 5 bases, with 3 bases between them.

The chain couples TRBV2 to TRBJ2-1, with D tentatively TRBD1 or TRBD2 (6 bases each). The ends were cut back, 10 bases at V and 4 bases at J, with 17 bases in the middle. CDR3 length equals 14 residues. Germline CDR1 and CDR2: SNHLY and FYNNEI. The CDR3 reads CATLGEGGYNEQFF. CDR3 coding DNA: TGTGCCACCCTCGGAGAGGGGGGATACAATGAGCAGTTCTTC.

This clone was detected a few times. The CDR3 bases are TGCAGCGTTGAAGGGATGCCGGAAGCTTACGAGCAGTACTTC. Translating it yields CSVEGMPEAYEQYF. J is TRBJ2-7 and V is TRBV29-1, with D unresolved. Germline CDR1 reads SQVTM; CDR2 reads ANQGSEA. Trimming left V 1 base short and J 4 bases short, with 14 bases between. CDR3 length: 14 amino acids.

This clone was picked up one time. This rearrangement joins TRBV30 to TRBJ1-6; a weak D match, TRBD1 (5 bases). The CDR3 extends over 15 amino acids. Trimming took 1 base from V and 8 from J, leaving 15 bases between them. The germline CDR1 and CDR2 sequences are GTSNPN and SVGIG (reference sequence). The CDR3 reads CAWSAWQGGDSPLHF. The CDR3 coding sequence is TGTGCCTGGAGTGCATGGCAGGGTGGGGATTCACCCCTCCACTTT. The full variable domain, with the rest looked up from reference TRBV30 and TRBJ1-6, is SQTIHQWPATLVQPVGSPLSLECTVEGTSNPNLYWYRQAAGRGLQLLFYSVGIGQISSEVPQNLSASRPQDRQFILSSKKLLLSDSGFYLCAWSAWQGGDSPLHFGNGTRLTVT.

The chain has TRBV9 and TRBJ2-5, with D possibly TRBD2 on 6 matching bases. CDR1 and CDR2 from the germline V gene are SGDLS and YYNGEE. The V end was cut by 0 bases, the J end by 4 bases, with 13 bases between. The CDR3 has 15 amino acids. The CDR3 DNA reads as TGTGCCAGCAGCGTAGAGGAGGGGTCGGCAGAGACCCAGTACTTC. Translated, it gives CASSVEEGSAETQYF.

The CDR3 protein is CSVAWMWGLNYGYTF. DNA of the CDR3: TGCAGCGTCGCCTGGATGTGGGGGCTGAACTATGGCTACACCTTC. V gene TRBV29-1 combines with J gene TRBJ1-2, with TRBD1 as a possible D gene (6 bases). CDR1 SQVTM and CDR2 ANQGSEA come from the germline V gene. V lost 6 bases and J 2 bases, leaving 19 bases between the germline ends. This CDR3 comprises 15 residues. The full variable domain, completed using reference TRBV29-1 and TRBJ1-2, is SAVISQKPSRDICQRGTSLTIQCQVDSQVTMMFWYRQQPGQSLTLIATANQGSEATYESGFVIDKFPISRPNLTFSTLTVSNMSPEDSSIYLCSVAWMWGLNYGYTFGSGTRLTVV.

The CDR3 DNA follows: TGTGCCAGTAGTATTGTTAGCGGGAGCACAGATACGCAGTATTTT. Translation gives CASSIVSGSTDTQYF. The chain uses TRBV19 and TRBJ2-3; 7 nucleotides align to TRBD2. The V gene's germline CDR1 is LNHDA and CDR2 SQIVND (reference sequence). The CDR3 contains 15 residues. Unmatched junction bases numbered 3, after V lost 3 bases and J lost 0 bases.

This clone was found a few times. CDR3 nucleotide sequence: TGTGCCAGCAGCCGGCGGGGGGCCAGCAATCAGCCCCAGCATTTT. Translated: CASSRRGASNQPQHF. The rearrangement links TRBV11-2 to TRBJ1-5; a weak D match, TRBD1 (6 bases). V lost 5 bases and J lost 1, with 12 bases in between. Germline V gene lookup returns CDR1 SGHAT and CDR2 FQNNGV. CDR3 length: 15 residues.

The V gene is TRBV30, the J gene TRBJ2-2; unclear D gene. The ends were cut back, 5 bases at V and 1 base at J, with 5 bases in the middle. The V gene's germline CDR1 is GTSNPN and CDR2 SVGIG (reference sequence). There are 12 residues in the CDR3. The CDR3 reads CAWGQNTGELFF. CDR3 DNA sequence: TGTGCCTGGGGTCAGAACACCGGGGAGCTGTTTTTT.

The rearrangement uses TRBV29-1 and TRBJ2-1; 11 bases line up with TRBD1. The CDR3 is 14 amino acids. V shed 1 base, J shed 6 bases, and the junction held 2 bases outside the gene matches. The V gene's germline CDR1 is SQVTM and CDR2 ANQGSEA. CDR3 amino acids: CSVEGGTGGNEQFF. The CDR3 DNA follows: TGCAGCGTTGAAGGGGGGACAGGGGGCAATGAGCAGTTCTTC.

The chain carries TRBV11-2 and TRBJ2-5, with D possibly being TRBD2 (5 bases). The CDR3 loop spans 19 amino acids. Trimming removed 1 base from V and 1 base from J, with 22 bases in between. Germline-derived CDR1 and CDR2 are SGHAT and FQNNGV. The CDR3 loop is CASSLGIRLPGRSQETQYF. Written as DNA, the CDR3 is TGTGCCAGCAGCTTAGGGATTAGACTACCCGGACGATCCCAAGAGACCCAGTACTTC.

The rearrangement links TRBV30 to TRBJ1-2; a weak D match, TRBD1 (5 bases). Germline V gene lookup returns CDR1 GTSNPN and CDR2 SVGIG (reference sequence). The CDR3 is 14 residues long. V lost 0 bases to trimming and J lost 0 bases, with 8 bases between them. The CDR3 DNA reads as TGTGCCTGGAGTGTTGGGGGGACTAACTATGGCTACACCTTC. It is translated as CAWSVGGTNYGYTF.

The table lists this clone with a few counts. This chain links TRBV27 with TRBJ2-7; unclear D gene. The CDR3 is 13 residues long. In germline, CDR1 is MNHEY, CDR2 SMNVEV (reference sequence). V lost 4 bases to trimming and J lost 4 bases, with 11 bases between them. For the CDR3, the DNA is TGTGCCAGCAGTTCGATTGACGGATACGAGCAGTACTTC. This gives the protein CASSSIDGYEQYF.

This clone has a handful of counts. The chain combines TRBV7-8 with TRBJ2-7; 10 positions match TRBD2. This CDR3 is 15 amino acids long. CDR1 is SGHVS, CDR2 FQNEAQ, per germline. V shed 3 bases and J 7 bases; nucleotides not matched to a gene: 9. This CDR3 reads CASSFDSGGPEEQYF. The CDR3 nucleotides read TGTGCCAGCAGCTTCGATAGCGGGGGGCCCGAAGAGCAGTACTTC.